These 31 T cell receptor beta chains were all obtained from the same sample, sequenced in a study of T cell repertoires in ileal Crohn's disease. Some clones are missing from TCRdb's copy, which holds only in-frame ones; the method was immunoSEQ multiplex PCR. Of 15,000 to 20,000 clones detected, under 95% appear once; the ten largest clones hold 3.4%. The specimen sequenced was ileal tissue. Receptor source: an adult with Crohn's disease.

This clone has only one observation. The chain has TRBV13 and TRBJ2-5; D perhaps matches TRBD2 (6 bases). Germline V gene data show CDR1 as PRHDT and CDR2 as FYEKMQ (reference sequence). V lost 1 base to trimming and J lost 1 base, with 13 bases between them. The CDR3 totals 16 residues. The CDR3 region is CASSLVIGGTQETQYF. As DNA, the CDR3 is TGTGCCAGCAGCTTAGTTATTGGCGGGACCCAAGAGACCCAGTACTTC.

This clone is a singleton in its sample. The J gene is TRBJ2-3, the V gene TRBV5-4, with TRBD2 matching over 8 bases. V dropped 1 base and J dropped 3; count of bases not matched to a gene: 10. This CDR3 spans 17 amino acids. The germline CDR1 and CDR2 sequences are SGHNT and YYREEE (reference sequence). The CDR3 DNA reads TGTGCCAGCAGCTTGTACACGGGGGGGCGGAGTACAGATACGCAGTATTTT. This encodes CASSLYTGGRSTDTQYF.

This clone was recorded once. The rearrangement uses TRBV4-1 and TRBJ2-2; TRBD1 is a possible D gene (6 bases). There are 15 residues in the CDR3. Germline values: CDR1 MGHRA, CDR2 YSYEKL. V was clipped by 4 bases and J by 2 bases, with 11 bases between them. DNA of the CDR3: TGCGCCAGCAGCCCGTTGGACAGCAACACCGGGGAGCTGTTTTTT. This gives the protein CASSPLDSNTGELFF.

The chain carries TRBV7-2 and TRBJ2-1, with unresolved D. The CDR3 sequence is 16 residues long. The V and J ends lost 1 base and 0 bases respectively, with 10 bases between them. The germline V gene encodes CDR1 SGHTA and CDR2 FQGNSA. As DNA, the CDR3 is TGTGCCAGCAGCTTAGTATTCGGTGGCTCCTACAATGAGCAGTTCTTC. Translating it yields CASSLVFGGSYNEQFF.

The genes are TRBV7-9 and TRBJ2-7; possibly TRBD2 for D (5 bases). V was trimmed by 5 bases and J by 1 base, leaving 9 bases between them. Per germline, CDR1 SEHNR and CDR2 FQNEAQ (reference sequence). The CDR3 contains 13 residues. This CDR3 reads CASSPAESYEQYF. The DNA of the CDR3 is TGTGCCAGCAGCCCAGCGGAGTCCTACGAGCAGTACTTC.

In its sample, this clone was seen once. The chain links TRBV10-2 to TRBJ2-5; TRBD2 matches at 7 bases. CDR1 and CDR2 from the germline V gene are WSHSY and SAAADI. The CDR3 consists of 13 residues. With V trimmed by 5 bases and J by 1 base, 1 base remained unmatched. The CDR3 here is CASSWGGQETQYF. CDR3 bases: TGCGCCAGCAGTTGGGGGGGCCAAGAGACCCAGTACTTC.

This clone came up a few times. V is TRBV14 and J is TRBJ1-2, with D perhaps TRBD1 (5 bases). Looked up from germline, CDR1 is SGHDN and CDR2 is FVKESK. This CDR3 spans 11 amino acids. For the CDR3, the DNA is TGTGACCGGGGGGCTAACTATGGCTACACCTTC. Translated, it gives CDRGANYGYTF.

This chain connects TRBV18 to TRBJ2-2; D ambiguous. Germline V gene lookup returns CDR1 KGHSH and CDR2 LQKENI. The length of the CDR3 is 16 residues. The V end was cut by 1 base, the J end by 4 bases, with 13 bases between. CDR3 loop: CASSPRLQISTGELFF. CDR3 DNA: TGTGCCAGCTCACCACGGCTACAGATTTCCACCGGGGAGCTGTTTTTT.

The rearrangement joins TRBV5-1 to TRBJ2-5; 14 bases fit TRBD2. Germline CDR1 reads SGHRS; CDR2 reads YFSETQ. This CDR3 spans 17 amino acids. V shed 0 bases and J 1 base; nucleotides not matched to a gene: 2. This CDR3 reads CASSLGGLAGVQETQYF. The CDR3 DNA follows: TGCGCCAGCAGCTTGGGGGGACTAGCGGGGGTCCAAGAGACCCAGTACTTC.

CDR3 sequence (DNA): TGTGCTAGTTCCCAGGACAATCAGCCCCAGCATTTT. It is translated as CASSQDNQPQHF. The rearrangement joins TRBV12-5 to TRBJ1-5, with unresolved D. The V end lost 8 bases, the J end lost 3 bases, and 8 bases lay between the germline ends. The length of the CDR3 is 12 residues. CDR1 and CDR2 (germline): LGHNT, FRNRAP.

The gene calls are TRBV19 and TRBJ1-1; D gene ambiguous. The CDR3 runs to 15 residues. The germline gives CDR1 LNHDA, CDR2 SQIVND (reference sequence). V was pared by 5 bases and J by 5 bases, with 18 bases between. CDR3 bases: TGTGCCAGTAGTTCGTCGGCCGGGTGGGAGACTGAAGCTTTCTTT. Residues: CASSSSAGWETEAFF.

In this sample, this clone turned up once. The rearrangement joins TRBV2 to TRBJ1-6; TRBD1 agrees at 7 bases. The CDR3 is made up of 15 amino acids. Germline CDR1 and CDR2: SNHLY and FYNNEI. With 6 bases clipped from V and 9 bases from J, the junction kept 11 bases outside the gene matches. The CDR3 DNA is TGTGCCAGCAGACCCCTAGACAGGGCCCGTTCACCCCTCCACTTT. Translated: CASRPLDRARSPLHF.

About this clone itself: Other DNA sequences in the sample encode the same CDR3. The rearrangement joins TRBV5-1 to TRBJ2-5; a possible D gene is TRBD2 (5 bases). V shed 4 bases and J shed 0 bases, with 13 bases lying between them. CDR1 is SGHRS, CDR2 YFSETQ, per germline. The CDR3 runs to 15 residues. Here the CDR3 DNA reads TGCGCCAGCAGCCTCCCAACGGGGAACCAAGAGACCCAGTACTTC. Protein product: CASSLPTGNQETQYF.

The chain uses TRBV29-1 and TRBJ2-1; a weak D match, TRBD1 (6 bases). Trimming left V 6 bases short and J 1 base short, with 16 bases between. The CDR3 sequence is 15 residues long. Germline CDR1 reads SQVTM; CDR2 reads ANQGSEA. As DNA, the CDR3 is TGCAGCGTCCTACCCCAGGGGAGATCCTACAATGAGCAGTTCTTC. Its protein is CSVLPQGRSYNEQFF.

The chain joins TRBV29-1 to TRBJ2-5, with a possible D match to TRBD1 (5 bases). Germline assignment: CDR1 SQVTM and CDR2 ANQGSEA. V dropped 8 bases and J dropped 2 bases, with 18 bases sitting between them. This CDR3 contains 14 residues. This CDR3 reads CSFQRGRSQETQYF. The DNA for the CDR3 is TGCAGCTTCCAAAGGGGCAGGTCACAAGAGACCCAGTACTTC.

The chain combines TRBV9 with TRBJ2-7, with 10 bases lining up with TRBD1. The CDR3 is made up of 15 amino acids. The junction had 8 bases not matched to a gene; V was cut back by 3 bases and J by 5 bases. The germline V gene encodes CDR1 SGDLS and CDR2 YYNGEE. The CDR3 is CASSERDRGKDEQYF. The DNA of the CDR3 is TGTGCCAGCAGCGAGAGGGACAGGGGAAAGGACGAGCAGTACTTC.

A remark on this clone: The junction and the germline gene differ at one end; a read error may be behind it. The chain recombines TRBV7-3 with TRBJ1-1, with D possibly being TRBD1 (5 bases). The germline V gene encodes CDR1 SGHTA and CDR2 FQGTGA. The CDR3 has 14 amino acids. Written as DNA, the CDR3 is TGTGCCAGCAGTTTAAGTCCAGGGAATACTGAAGCTTTCTTT. Amino acid sequence: CASSLSPGNTEAFF.

This sequence joins TRBV11-2 and TRBJ1-5; D possibly corresponds to TRBD1 (5 bases). Germline CDR1 is SGHAT and CDR2 is FQNNGV. CDR3 length equals 15 residues. Trimming left V 1 base short and J 0 bases short, with 7 bases between. DNA of the CDR3: TGTGCCAGCAGCTTAGCCGGGGGTAGCAATCAGCCCCAGCATTTT. This gives the protein CASSLAGGSNQPQHF.

The genes are TRBV7-3 and TRBJ2-2, with a weak D call TRBD2 (6 bases). Trimming took off 4 bases at V and 6 bases at J, with 12 bases between the two ends. Per the germline V gene, CDR1 is SGHTA and CDR2 is FQGTGA. This CDR3 region has 14 residues. Written as DNA, the CDR3 is TGTGCCAGCAGCTCCGGGGGTAAAGCCGGGGAGCTGTTTTTT. It is translated as CASSSGGKAGELFF.

The chain joins TRBV30 to TRBJ2-6, with a tentative D call TRBD1 (6 bases). V was trimmed by 8 bases and J by 0 bases, leaving 17 bases between them. Germline assignment: CDR1 GTSNPN and CDR2 SVGIG (reference sequence). This CDR3 contains 16 residues. Here the CDR3 DNA reads TGTGCCAGCAGGGGTGGTGCCAACTCTGGGGCCAACGTCCTGACTTTC. It encodes CASRGGANSGANVLTF.

The V and J genes are TRBV30 and TRBJ1-3; 7 nucleotides agree with TRBD1. The CDR3 is 15 amino acids. The germline V gene has CDR1 GTSNPN and CDR2 SVGIG (reference sequence). With V trimmed by 5 bases and J by 0 bases, 7 bases remained unmatched. CDR3 in amino acids: CAWEPDRVSGNTIYF. The DNA of the CDR3 is TGTGCCTGGGAGCCTGACAGGGTCTCTGGAAACACCATATATTTT.

The genes are TRBV19 and TRBJ1-4; maybe TRBD1 (6 bases). Trimming left V 7 bases short and J 6 bases short, with 21 bases between. The CDR3 runs to 16 residues. Germline V gene sequence: CDR1 LNHDA, CDR2 SQIVND (reference sequence). CDR3 nucleotides: TGTGCCAGTAAGGTTACAGGGCGTAATAGGGATGAAAAACTGTTTTTT. It is translated as CASKVTGRNRDEKLFF. Complete variable domain (other parts from reference TRBV19 and TRBJ1-4): DGGITQSPKYLFRKEGQNVTLSCEQNLNHDAMYWYRQDPGQGLRLIYYSQIVNDFQKGDIAEGYSVSREKKESFPLTVTSAQKNPTAFYLCASKVTGRNRDEKLFFGSGTQLSVL.

This chain uses TRBV30 with TRBJ1-1, with D perhaps matching TRBD1 (5 bases). Germline assignment: CDR1 GTSNPN and CDR2 SVGIG (reference sequence). This CDR3 comprises 13 residues. Trimming took 0 bases from V and 6 from J, leaving 11 bases between them. CDR3 residues: CAWSVPREAEAFF. The CDR3 DNA sequence: TGTGCCTGGAGTGTACCCAGGGAAGCTGAAGCTTTCTTT.

The rearrangement joins TRBV20-1 to TRBJ2-5; D remains unclear. Germline values: CDR1 DFQATT, CDR2 SNEGSKA (reference sequence). V lost 5 bases to trimming and J lost 5 bases, with 9 bases between them. CDR3 length equals 11 residues. The CDR3 spells CSAPRSETQYF. The CDR3 DNA follows: TGCAGTGCTCCGCGTAGCGAGACCCAGTACTTC.

The rearrangement links TRBV5-6 to TRBJ1-2; 8 bases are shared with TRBD1. There are 14 residues in the CDR3. Losses at the gene ends were 4 bases for V and 8 bases for J; bases not matched to a gene: 10. Germline-derived CDR1 and CDR2 are SGHDT and YYEEEE. CDR3 sequence: CASSTQTGARGYTF. CDR3 bases: TGTGCCAGCAGCACCCAGACAGGGGCTCGGGGCTACACCTTC.

This CDR3 reads CASSLEELAYIQYF. The CDR3 region has the DNA TGTGCCAGCAGCTTAGAGGAACTAGCGTACATTCAGTACTTC. The chain links TRBV7-9 to TRBJ2-4; 7 bases fit TRBD2. The CDR3 totals 14 residues. Germline lookup yields CDR1 SEHNR and CDR2 FQNEAQ (reference sequence). Trimming cost V 1 base and J 8 bases; bases outside gene matches: 5.

The chain is built from TRBV6-5 and TRBJ2-5; tentatively, D is TRBD1 (5 bases). CDR3 length equals 14 residues. V was clipped by 4 bases and J by 1 base, with 10 bases between them. CDR1 and CDR2 from the germline V gene are MNHEY and SVGAGI. The CDR3 nucleotides are TGTGCCAGCAGTTTCAGGGCCAGCCAAGAGACCCAGTACTTC. Amino acid sequence: CASSFRASQETQYF.

This clone was seen just once. The chain uses TRBV29-1 and TRBJ2-2; D is perhaps TRBD1 (5 bases). CDR1 is SQVTM and CDR2 is ANQGSEA in the germline V gene. The CDR3 sequence is 15 residues long. V lost 6 bases, J lost 0 bases, and 14 bases lay in between. The CDR3 DNA reads TGCAGCGTGCGTCAGGGCCAGACGAACACCGGGGAGCTGTTTTTT. It yields the protein CSVRQGQTNTGELFF.

The chain carries TRBV6-6 and TRBJ1-1; D is uncertain. Germline assignment: CDR1 MNHNY and CDR2 SVGAGI (reference sequence). The V and J ends lost 4 bases and 3 bases respectively, with 9 bases between them. The CDR3 has 13 residues. The CDR3 coding sequence is TGTGCCAGCAGTTCATACGGGGACACTGAAGCTTTCTTT. Amino acids: CASSSYGDTEAFF.

The chain couples TRBV15 to TRBJ2-7, with D tentatively TRBD1 (5 bases). CDR3 length: 14 residues. Between the trimmed V and J ends, which lost 5 bases and 4 bases, there was a span of 15 bases. From germline, CDR1 is LNHNV and CDR2 YYDKDF (reference sequence). The CDR3 sequence is CATSADRSSYEQYF. The CDR3 DNA follows: TGTGCCACCAGCGCCGACAGATCAAGTTACGAGCAGTACTTC.

This clone appeared once. This chain joins TRBV19 and TRBJ1-1; 7 bases align to TRBD1. This CDR3 spans 14 amino acids. The germline V gene has CDR1 LNHDA and CDR2 SQIVND (reference sequence). J was trimmed by 6 bases and V by 5 bases; bases with no gene match: 9. The CDR3 protein is CASSQRGRTPEAFF. The DNA for the CDR3 is TGTGCCAGTAGTCAAAGGGGGCGCACCCCTGAAGCTTTCTTT.